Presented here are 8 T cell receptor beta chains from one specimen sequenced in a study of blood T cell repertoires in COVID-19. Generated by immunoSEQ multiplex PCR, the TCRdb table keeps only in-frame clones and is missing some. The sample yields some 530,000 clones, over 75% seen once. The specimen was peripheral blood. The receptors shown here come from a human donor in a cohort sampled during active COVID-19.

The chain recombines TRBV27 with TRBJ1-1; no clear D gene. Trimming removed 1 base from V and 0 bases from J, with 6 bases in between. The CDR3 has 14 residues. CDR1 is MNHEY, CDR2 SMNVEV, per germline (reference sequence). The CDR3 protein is CASSLLQLNTEAFF. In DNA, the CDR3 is TGTGCCAGCAGTTTATTACAGTTGAACACTGAAGCTTTCTTT.

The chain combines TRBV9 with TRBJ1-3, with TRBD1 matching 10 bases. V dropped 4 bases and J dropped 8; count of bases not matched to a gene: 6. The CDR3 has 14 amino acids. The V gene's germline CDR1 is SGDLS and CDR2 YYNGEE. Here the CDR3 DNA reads TGTGCCAGCAGCTTCCGGACAGGGGGAGACACCATATATTTT. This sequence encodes CASSFRTGGDTIYF.

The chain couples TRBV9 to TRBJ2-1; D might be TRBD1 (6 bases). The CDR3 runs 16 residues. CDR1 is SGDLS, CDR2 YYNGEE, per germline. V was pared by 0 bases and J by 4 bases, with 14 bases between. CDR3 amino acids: CASSVGGRQMYNEQFF. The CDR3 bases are TGTGCCAGCAGCGTAGGGGGGCGGCAGATGTACAATGAGCAGTTCTTC. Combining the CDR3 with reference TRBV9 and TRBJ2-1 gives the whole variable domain DSGVTQTPKHLITATGQRVTLRCSPRSGDLSVYWYQQSLDQGLQFLIQYYNGEERAKGNILERFSAQQFPDLHSELNLSSLELGDSALYFCASSVGGRQMYNEQFFGPGTRLTVL.

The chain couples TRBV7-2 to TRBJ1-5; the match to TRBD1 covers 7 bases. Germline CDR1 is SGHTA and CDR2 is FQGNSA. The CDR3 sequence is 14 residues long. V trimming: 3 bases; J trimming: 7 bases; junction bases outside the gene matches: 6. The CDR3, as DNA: TGTGCCAGCAGCTTCAGACAGGGTGACCAGCCCCAGCATTTT. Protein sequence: CASSFRQGDQPQHF.

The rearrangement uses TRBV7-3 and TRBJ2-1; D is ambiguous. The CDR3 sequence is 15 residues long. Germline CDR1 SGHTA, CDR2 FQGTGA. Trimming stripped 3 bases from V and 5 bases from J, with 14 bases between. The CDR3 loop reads CASSLNYPPNNEQFF. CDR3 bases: TGTGCCAGCAGCTTGAACTACCCTCCTAACAATGAGCAGTTCTTC.

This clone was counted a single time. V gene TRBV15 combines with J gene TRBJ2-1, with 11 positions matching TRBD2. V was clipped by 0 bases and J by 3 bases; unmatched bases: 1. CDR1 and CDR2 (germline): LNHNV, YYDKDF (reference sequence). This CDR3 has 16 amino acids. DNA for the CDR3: TGTGCCACCAGCAGAGACCTAGCGGGAGGCTACAATGAGCAGTTCTTC. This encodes CATSRDLAGGYNEQFF.

This chain's CDR3 is CAWSPLAGRGTDTQYF. DNA of the CDR3: TGTGCCTGGAGTCCTTTAGCGGGAAGGGGTACAGATACGCAGTATTTT. The J gene is TRBJ2-3, the V gene TRBV30, with TRBD2 identical over 8 bases. V lost 2 bases to trimming and J lost 3 bases; unmatched junction nucleotides: 10. Germline V gene sequence: CDR1 GTSNPN, CDR2 SVGIG (reference sequence). This CDR3 comprises 16 residues.

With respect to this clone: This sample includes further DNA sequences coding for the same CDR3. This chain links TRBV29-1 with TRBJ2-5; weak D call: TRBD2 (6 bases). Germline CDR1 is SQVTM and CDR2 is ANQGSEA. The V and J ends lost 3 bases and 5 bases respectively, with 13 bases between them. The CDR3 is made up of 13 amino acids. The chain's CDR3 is CSVEGLPGETQYF. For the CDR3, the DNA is TGCAGCGTTGAGGGACTCCCGGGGGAGACCCAGTACTTC.